This T cell receptor (beta chain) was documented in a study of OX40 agonist ivuxolimab in advanced cancers. Study-level information: While on treatment, patients had intravenous ivuxolimab at 0.01 to 10 mg/kg every 2 weeks. Previous treatment with anti-PD-1, anti-PD-L1 or anti-CTLA-4 therapy was allowed; 40% had received some. Patients enrolled in dose escalation were diagnosed with hepatocellular carcinoma, melanoma, renal cell or head and neck cancer. Study-level points and caveats: In CD8+ T cells, expanded clones were on average more numerous than in CD4+.

Germline loops: CDR1 SGHKS, CDR2 YYEKEE (reference sequence). CDR3 size: 12 residues. Note on this clone: Its antigen is unknown.

Profiling relied on immunoSEQ multiplex PCR, and the TCRdb table lists in-frame clones only, not all of them. The table includes tens of thousands of clones, roughly 84% detected once. This receptor was taken from an adult with an advanced solid tumor such as melanoma, head and neck, liver or kidney cancer. Sequencing used CD4+ or CD8+ T cells sorted from blood, obtained in a trial of the OX40 agonist ivuxolimab. The rearrangement joins TRBV5-5 to TRBJ1-4, with TRBD1 as a possible D gene (6 bases). The DNA end is a closer match to TRBJ2-2, so the J assignment may be wrong. CDR3 sequence (DNA): TGTGCCAGCAGCCCCCAGGGGACGGAGCTGTTTTTT. It is translated as CASSPQGTELFF.